These 27 T cell receptor beta chains were sequenced from one sample in a study of T cells in Graves' hyperthyroidism and ophthalmopathy. RNA transcripts were the template for amplifying TCR beta CDR3 regions. RT-PCR in the first round (using the HTBI primer set) targeted the TCR CDR3. MiXCR was run by TCRdb on the multiplex PCR reads, yielding one entry per CDR3 protein. The sample contains 90,000 to 120,000 distinct CDR3 sequences, about 15% of which appear only once. Source material: blood. The receptor set was obtained from a woman aged 45 to 65 with Graves' hyperthyroidism.

This clonotype was recorded at least ten times. The chain links TRBV6-2 or TRBV6-3 to TRBJ1-1; tentatively, D is TRBD1 (5 bases). Trimming pared 4 bases from V and 8 bases from J, leaving 11 bases between. The CDR3 is 12 residues long. Germline lookup yields CDR1 MNHEY and CDR2 SVGEGT. The CDR3 reads CASSWGGNEAFF. The CDR3 region has the DNA TGTGCCAGCAGTTGGGGCGGGAACGAAGCTTTCTTT.

The sample holds many counts of this clonotype. This chain connects TRBV30 to TRBJ1-2; TRBD1 might be the D (5 bases). V shed 5 bases and J shed 3 bases, with 22 bases lying between them. The V gene's germline CDR1 is GTSNPN and CDR2 SVGIG (reference sequence). The CDR3 totals 16 residues. CDR3 nucleotide sequence: TGTGCCTGGCATGTCCGGGGACTTTTAGAGGACTATGGCTACACCTTC. It specifies CAWHVRGLLEDYGYTF. The variable domain in full, with the rest retrieved from reference TRBV30 and TRBJ1-2, is SQTIHQWPATLVQPVGSPLSLECTVEGTSNPNLYWYRQAAGRGLQLLFYSVGIGQISSEVPQNLSASRPQDRQFILSSKKLLLSDSGFYLCAWHVRGLLEDYGYTFGSGTRLTVV.

This clonotype occurred many times. The V call is TRBV19, the J call TRBJ1-1; 9 bases align to TRBD1. Germline V gene data show CDR1 as LNHDA and CDR2 as SQIVND (reference sequence). The V gene end was trimmed by 6 bases and the J gene end by 5 bases; junction bases not matched to a gene: 10. This CDR3 comprises 15 residues. The CDR3 is CASRSTGTGLTEAFF. The CDR3 bases are TGTGCCAGTAGATCTACCGGGACAGGGTTAACTGAAGCTTTCTTT.

This clonotype was detected many times. The chain uses TRBV12-3 or TRBV12-4 and TRBJ1-1, with 10 bases fitting TRBD1. The ends lost 3 bases at V and 8 bases at J; junction bases unmatched: 6. The CDR3 has 14 residues. CDR3: CASSFGQGVLEAFF. The DNA for the CDR3 is TGTGCCAGCAGTTTCGGACAGGGGGTTTTGGAAGCTTTCTTT.

This clonotype occurred many times. The chain carries TRBV12-3 or TRBV12-4 and TRBJ2-1, with 8 bases lining up with TRBD2. Trimming cost V 3 bases and J 2 bases; bases outside gene matches: 12. This CDR3 comprises 18 residues. The CDR3 is CASSFLPLAGSPYNEQFF. The CDR3 bases are TGTGCCAGCAGTTTCCTCCCGCTAGCGGGCAGCCCCTACAATGAGCAGTTCTTC.

The chain carries TRBV20-1 and TRBJ1-5; 9 bases align to TRBD1. V was clipped by 5 bases and J by 5 bases; unmatched bases: 7. In germline, CDR1 is DFQATT, CDR2 SNEGSKA (reference sequence). The CDR3 spans 14 residues. CDR3 protein: CSAPPGQGYQPQHF. CDR3 DNA sequence: TGCAGTGCTCCTCCGGGACAGGGTTATCAGCCCCAGCATTTT.

This rearrangement joins TRBV5-1 to TRBJ1-1; possible D gene TRBD1, 6 bases. The ends were cut back, 4 bases at V and 3 bases at J, with 10 bases in the middle. CDR3 length equals 13 residues. Germline lookup yields CDR1 SGHRS and CDR2 YFSETQ. CDR3 sequence (DNA): TGCGCCAGCAGCAACCAGGGGTACACTGAAGCTTTCTTT. Translated, it gives CASSNQGYTEAFF.

This clonotype has at least ten counts. The chain carries TRBV7-2 and TRBJ1-5, with D possibly TRBD1 on 5 matching bases. CDR3 length equals 15 residues. V was shortened by 5 bases and J by 0 bases, with 11 bases between the two germline ends. Germline CDR1 SGHTA, CDR2 FQGNSA. The CDR3 sequence: CASSPQGGSNQPQHF. CDR3 DNA: TGTGCCAGCAGCCCCCAGGGAGGTAGCAATCAGCCCCAGCATTTT.

The chain uses TRBV25-1 and TRBJ1-2; D is unclear. The CDR3 is 14 amino acids. The V and J ends lost 1 base and 3 bases respectively, with 9 bases between them. Germline assignment: CDR1 MGHDK and CDR2 SYGVNS. CDR3 bases: TGTGCCAGCAGTGAATTGGATAGGGACTATGGCTACACCTTC. Translating it yields CASSELDRDYGYTF.

This clonotype was found many times. The chain combines TRBV29-1 with TRBJ2-3; D is tentatively TRBD1 or TRBD2 (6 bases each). The CDR3 is 16 amino acids. Trimming stripped 1 base from V and 4 bases from J, with 18 bases between. CDR1 SQVTM and CDR2 ANQGSEA come from the germline V gene. The CDR3 DNA reads as TGCAGCGTTGAAGGGGGCAGGGGACTTGGGTCAGATACGCAGTATTTT. The encoded protein is CSVEGGRGLGSDTQYF.

This clonotype was observed at least ten times. The chain joins TRBV20-1 to TRBJ1-2, with D possibly being TRBD1 (6 bases). Germline CDR1 is DFQATT and CDR2 is SNEGSKA (reference sequence). The CDR3 sequence is 15 residues long. The V and J ends lost 6 bases and 0 bases respectively, with 17 bases between them. The CDR3 region is CSAQRGGETNYGYTF. CDR3 bases: TGCAGTGCCCAAAGAGGGGGGGAGACTAACTATGGCTACACCTTC.

This chain connects TRBV20-1 to TRBJ2-7, with D possibly TRBD1 on 6 matching bases. V lost 6 bases and J 0 bases, leaving 15 bases between the germline ends. The germline V gene has CDR1 DFQATT and CDR2 SNEGSKA (reference sequence). The CDR3 extends over 14 amino acids. CDR3 residues: CSAIDRRSSYEQYF. DNA for the CDR3: TGCAGTGCGATCGACAGGAGAAGCTCCTACGAGCAGTACTTC.

Only a few counts were recorded for this clonotype. The J gene is TRBJ1-5, the V gene TRBV27, with a possible D match to TRBD1 (5 bases). The CDR3 is 15 amino acids. Germline V gene data show CDR1 as MNHEY and CDR2 as SMNVEV (reference sequence). V was shortened by 6 bases and J by 4 bases, with 16 bases between the two germline ends. This CDR3 reads CASRETVRSNQPQHF. The DNA of the CDR3 is TGTGCCAGCAGGGAGACAGTAAGGAGTAATCAGCCCCAGCATTTT.

This clonotype was observed at least ten times. The chain is built from TRBV2 and TRBJ2-2; D ambiguous. The CDR3 length is 14 residues. V was shortened by 3 bases and J by 1 base, with 6 bases between the two germline ends. CDR1 SNHLY and CDR2 FYNNEI come from the germline V gene. In DNA, the CDR3 is TGTGCCAGCAGTGATCTTTTGAACACCGGGGAGCTGTTTTTT. Translating gives CASSDLLNTGELFF.

This clonotype turned up a few times. The chain carries TRBV20-1 and TRBJ1-1, with TRBD1 matching 7 bases. CDR1 is DFQATT and CDR2 is SNEGSKA in the germline V gene (reference sequence). J was trimmed by 0 bases and V by 2 bases; bases with no gene match: 6. This CDR3 is 15 amino acids long. The CDR3 nucleotides read TGCAGTGCTAGAAAACAGGGGATCGTGAACACTGAAGCTTTCTTT. Encoded protein: CSARKQGIVNTEAFF.

Ten or more counts support this clonotype. The chain links TRBV15 to TRBJ2-2, with 7 bases aligning to TRBD2. Germline loops: CDR1 LNHNV, CDR2 YYDKDF (reference sequence). This CDR3 comprises 14 residues. J was trimmed by 6 bases and V by 0 bases; bases with no gene match: 1. The CDR3 sequence is CATSRDRGAGELFF. The CDR3 DNA sequence: TGTGCCACCAGCAGAGATCGGGGGGCCGGGGAGCTGTTTTTT. Full variable domain (rest looked up from reference TRBV15 and TRBJ2-2): DAMVIQNPRYQVTQFGKPVTLSCSQTLNHNVMYWYQQKSSQAPKLLFHYYDKDFNNEADTPDNFQSRRPNTSFCFLDIRSPGLGDTAMYLCATSRDRGAGELFFGEGSRLTVL.

This clonotype was seen ten or more times. This chain uses TRBV7-2 with TRBJ1-3; possible D gene TRBD1, 5 bases. Trimming pared 0 bases from V and 0 bases from J, leaving 9 bases between. Germline V CDR1 and CDR2: SGHTA, FQGNSA. This CDR3 region has 16 residues. The CDR3 sequence: CASSLATRVSGNTIYF. The CDR3 nucleotides read TGTGCCAGCAGCTTAGCGACCAGGGTCTCTGGAAACACCATATATTTT.

This clonotype was detected ten times or more. The chain links TRBV11-2 to TRBJ2-3, with D maybe TRBD2 (6 bases). Germline V lookup: CDR1 SGHAT, CDR2 FQNNGV. With 5 bases removed from V and 6 bases from J, the gap between germline ends came to 21 bases. The CDR3 runs 16 residues. CDR3 nucleotide sequence: TGTGCCAGCAGCCGTGCGGGACCCAATAGCGGTGATACGCAGTATTTT. Translation gives CASSRAGPNSGDTQYF.

This clonotype appeared many times. The chain recombines TRBV20-1 with TRBJ1-1, with 9 bases identical to TRBD1. CDR1 is DFQATT, CDR2 SNEGSKA, per germline (reference sequence). With 6 bases clipped from V and 5 bases from J, the junction kept 7 bases outside the gene matches. This CDR3 comprises 13 residues. The CDR3 coding sequence is TGCAGTGCGCTGGACAGGGGAGGGACTGAAGCTTTCTTT. Its protein is CSALDRGGTEAFF.

The CDR3 loop reads CASSLPGLAVYEQYV. CDR3 nucleotide sequence: TGTGCCAGCAGCTTACCGGGACTAGCGGTCTACGAGCAGTACGTC. The chain carries TRBV11-2 and TRBJ2-7; 11 positions match TRBD2. This CDR3 region has 15 residues. After removal of 2 bases from V and 3 bases from J, the junction contained 3 bases not matched to a gene. CDR1 is SGHAT and CDR2 is FQNNGV in the germline V gene.

V gene TRBV11-2 combines with J gene TRBJ2-1; 15 nucleotides agree with TRBD2. The trim removed 4 bases at V and 9 bases at J, leaving 7 bases unmatched. CDR1 and CDR2 (germline): SGHAT, FQNNGV. CDR3 length equals 16 residues. The CDR3 spells CASSSGLAGGGREQFF. CDR3 coding DNA: TGTGCCAGCAGCTCGGGACTAGCGGGAGGTGGGCGTGAGCAGTTCTTC. Supplemented by reference TRBV11-2 and TRBJ2-1, the full variable domain reads EAGVAQSPRYKIIEKRQSVAFWCNPISGHATLYWYQQILGQGPKLLIQFQNNGVVDDSQLPKDRFSAERLKGVDSTLKIQPAKLEDSAVYLCASSSGLAGGGREQFFGPGTRLTVL.

This clonotype has a handful of counts. The CDR3 DNA reads as TGTGCCAGCAGGGACAGGAACTATGGCTACACCTTC. Translated, it gives CASRDRNYGYTF. This chain joins TRBV6-1 and TRBJ1-2; 7 bases agree with TRBD1. This CDR3 is 12 amino acids long. From germline, CDR1 is MNHNS and CDR2 SASEGT. Trimming removed 6 bases from V and 2 bases from J; junction bases left unmatched: 0.

This clonotype was detected ten times or more. The chain couples TRBV9 to TRBJ2-3; 7 bases line up with TRBD2. V dropped 2 bases and J dropped 5; count of bases not matched to a gene: 8. Per germline, CDR1 SGDLS and CDR2 YYNGEE. CDR3 length equals 15 residues. The chain's CDR3 is CASSVGSGLGDTQYF. The CDR3 DNA reads as TGTGCCAGCAGCGTCGGTAGCGGGCTTGGAGATACGCAGTATTTT.

This clonotype has ten or more counts. This rearrangement joins TRBV20-1 to TRBJ1-2; D remains unclear. V lost 1 base and J 0 bases, leaving 9 bases between the germline ends. This CDR3 has 14 residues. In germline, CDR1 is DFQATT, CDR2 SNEGSKA (reference sequence). The CDR3 spells CSARAWETNYGYTF. In DNA form, the CDR3 reads TGCAGTGCTAGAGCATGGGAAACTAACTATGGCTACACCTTC.

This clonotype appeared many times. The rearrangement joins TRBV2 to TRBJ1-5, with 7 bases lining up with TRBD1. In germline, CDR1 is SNHLY, CDR2 FYNNEI. The CDR3 sequence is 17 residues long. V shed 1 base, J shed 0 bases, and the junction held 6 bases outside the gene matches. Here the CDR3 DNA reads TGTGCCAGCAGTGAAGTAGGGGGCCGACATAGCAATCAGCCCCAGCATTTT. Amino acid sequence: CASSEVGGRHSNQPQHF.

This clonotype was detected many times. V and J are TRBV28 and TRBJ1-2, with TRBD1 matching 9 bases. J gave up 8 bases and V 6 bases, and 19 bases lay outside the gene matches. This CDR3 spans 17 amino acids. The germline CDR1 and CDR2 sequences are MDHEN and SYDVKM. CDR3 amino acids: CASSQRPDNRGRRGYTF. The DNA of the CDR3 is TGTGCCAGCAGCCAACGACCGGATAACAGGGGGCGGAGAGGCTACACCTTC.

This clonotype has ten or more counts. J is TRBJ2-2 and V is TRBV30; 14 nucleotides align to TRBD2. Germline trimming cut 3 bases from V and 5 bases from J; bases unmatched to any gene: 5. The CDR3 contains 16 residues. The germline V gene encodes CDR1 GTSNPN and CDR2 SVGIG (reference sequence). CDR3 nucleotide sequence: TGTGCCTGGAGGGGACTAGCGGGAGTATGGACCGGGGAGCTGTTTTTT. Protein product: CAWRGLAGVWTGELFF.